Following are 16 T cell receptor beta chains from one sample sequenced in a study of cytomegalovirus exposure and HLA in healthy donors. The study ran its PCR with 60 Vbeta and 13 Jbeta primers. Sequencing used immunoSEQ multiplex PCR; TCRdb keeps in-frame clones, though not all of them. The table lists 50,000 to 70,000 clones, approximately 67% of them singletons. The sequenced sample was PBMCs. These receptors were obtained from a man younger than 40 in good health and CMV-seronegative.

This sequence joins TRBV6-1 and TRBJ1-2; D is perhaps TRBD1 (5 bases). The V gene's germline CDR1 is MNHNS and CDR2 SASEGT. V was trimmed by 10 bases and J by 4 bases, leaving 19 bases between them. This CDR3 has 14 amino acids. This chain's CDR3 is CAIPEGSGGYGYTF. CDR3 in DNA: TGTGCCATACCTGAAGGGTCCGGGGGCTATGGCTACACCTTC.

The V call is TRBV27, the J call TRBJ2-3; D may be TRBD2 (7 bases). This CDR3 has 16 amino acids. V dropped 2 bases and J dropped 5 bases, with 17 bases sitting between them. Germline loops: CDR1 MNHEY, CDR2 SMNVEV (reference sequence). The CDR3 DNA is TGTGCCAGCAGTTTACCCAACCGCGGGGGCAGAGATACGCAGTATTTT. This sequence encodes CASSLPNRGGRDTQYF.

In this sample, this clone turned up once. J is TRBJ1-2 and V is TRBV5-4; D may be TRBD1 (5 bases). The V end was cut by 1 base, the J end by 4 bases, with 14 bases between. CDR3 length: 15 amino acids. The germline V gene has CDR1 SGHNT and CDR2 YYREEE (reference sequence). The CDR3 DNA follows: TGTGCCAGCAGCTTGCTAGGGGCGGGAGGCTATGGCTACACCTTC. It is translated as CASSLLGAGGYGYTF.

This chain uses TRBV7-2 with TRBJ1-1; tentatively, D is TRBD1 (6 bases). CDR1 SGHTA and CDR2 FQGNSA come from the germline V gene. The germline V and J ends were trimmed by 4 bases and 5 bases, with 17 bases remaining between them. This CDR3 has 15 residues. CDR3 sequence (DNA): TGTGCCAGCAGCTATCAACAGGGTCGCGGGACTGAAGCTTTCTTT. It translates to CASSYQQGRGTEAFF.

The gene calls are TRBV6-1 and TRBJ2-2; 10 nucleotides agree with TRBD2. The CDR3 runs to 14 residues. Trimming cost V 6 bases and J 4 bases; bases outside gene matches: 2. The V gene's germline CDR1 is MNHNS and CDR2 SASEGT. This chain's CDR3 is CASRLAGSTGELFF. In nucleotides, the CDR3 is TGTGCCAGCAGACTAGCGGGGAGCACCGGGGAGCTGTTTTTT.

This clone occurred once. The rearrangement links TRBV5-5 to TRBJ1-5; tentatively, D is TRBD1 (5 bases). Germline lookup yields CDR1 SGHKS and CDR2 YYEKEE (reference sequence). There are 16 residues in the CDR3. V was cut by 4 bases and J by 9 bases, with 23 bases left in between. CDR3 in DNA: TGTGCCAGCAGCACGGGACTTCTCGGGGGGTACACGCCCCAGCATTTT. This codes for CASSTGLLGGYTPQHF.

The CDR3 protein is CASSPRQGRRTDTQYF. As DNA, the CDR3 is TGTGCCAGCAGCCCGCGACAGGGAAGAAGAACAGATACGCAGTATTTT. The gene calls are TRBV7-9 and TRBJ2-3, with TRBD1 identical over 7 bases. The germline CDR1 and CDR2 sequences are SEHNR and FQNEAQ (reference sequence). The CDR3 length is 16 residues. Trimming cost V 5 bases and J 3 bases; bases outside gene matches: 11.

The chain employs TRBV4-1 and TRBJ2-1; D is perhaps TRBD1 (5 bases). The V end lost 5 bases, the J end lost 0 bases, and 11 bases lay between the germline ends. Germline loops: CDR1 MGHRA, CDR2 YSYEKL. This CDR3 region has 15 residues. The CDR3 loop reads CASSDNQGSYNEQFF. In nucleotides, the CDR3 is TGCGCCAGCAGCGACAACCAGGGCTCCTACAATGAGCAGTTCTTC.

CDR3 bases: TGCGCCAGCAGCTTGACCCAGGGGCAATCGACTGAAGCTTTCTTT. It codes for CASSLTQGQSTEAFF. The chain recombines TRBV5-1 with TRBJ1-1; D possibly corresponds to TRBD1 (6 bases). The CDR3 is 15 amino acids. Per germline, CDR1 SGHRS and CDR2 YFSETQ. V lost 1 base to trimming and J lost 5 bases, with 15 bases between them.

This rearrangement joins TRBV5-1 to TRBJ2-1, with D perhaps TRBD2 (7 bases). Germline-derived CDR1 and CDR2 are SGHRS and YFSETQ. Trimming took off 0 bases at V and 2 bases at J, with 12 bases between the two ends. This CDR3 is built from 16 residues. For the CDR3, the DNA is TGCGCCAGCAGCTTGGATGTAGGGGGGGCCTACAATGAGCAGTTCTTC. Translating gives CASSLDVGGAYNEQFF.

This clone was seen just once. The chain employs TRBV6-5 and TRBJ1-1; no clear D gene. V lost 3 bases and J 4 bases, leaving 9 bases between the germline ends. The CDR3 contains 13 residues. Per the germline V gene, CDR1 is MNHEY and CDR2 is SVGAGI. The CDR3 nucleotides read TGTGCCAGCAGTTATCGGGGTCTCACTGAAGCTTTCTTT. Protein: CASSYRGLTEAFF.

DNA for the CDR3: TGTGCCAGCAGCCTTTCAGGTTTGGGCTACACCTTC. It yields the protein CASSLSGLGYTF. The V gene is TRBV13, the J gene TRBJ1-2; no clear D gene. Germline V gives CDR1 PRHDT, CDR2 FYEKMQ (reference sequence). CDR3 size: 12 residues. Trimming stripped 5 bases from V and 8 bases from J, with 12 bases between.

The chain has TRBV6-5 and TRBJ1-2; 9 nucleotides agree with TRBD1. Germline CDR1 and CDR2: MNHEY and SVGAGI. This CDR3 contains 14 residues. The ends lost 6 bases at V and 4 bases at J; junction bases unmatched: 6. The CDR3 spells CASRKQGAVYGYTF. CDR3 coding DNA: TGTGCCAGCAGAAAACAGGGGGCTGTCTATGGCTACACCTTC.

J is TRBJ1-2 and V is TRBV27; 8 bases agree with TRBD1. Germline CDR1 MNHEY, CDR2 SMNVEV (reference sequence). This CDR3 comprises 13 residues. V dropped 3 bases and J dropped 8; count of bases not matched to a gene: 5. The CDR3, as DNA: TGTGCCAGCAGTTTGACAGGGGTACAGGGCTACACCTTC. As protein: CASSLTGVQGYTF.

The chain is built from TRBV5-4 and TRBJ1-1, with a weak D call TRBD1 (6 bases). V gave up 5 bases and J gave up 5 bases, with 10 bases separating them. This CDR3 contains 12 residues. CDR1 and CDR2 from the germline V gene are SGHNT and YYREEE (reference sequence). CDR3 nucleotides: TGTGCCAGCAGTCCACAGGGAACTGAAGCTTTCTTT. The encoded protein is CASSPQGTEAFF.

The CDR3 DNA is TGCGCCAGCAGCTTATTGTTAACGAGTGAAGCTTTCTTT. This encodes CASSLLLTSEAFF. V is TRBV5-1 and J is TRBJ1-1; D is ambiguous. CDR3 size: 13 residues. V was trimmed by 2 bases and J by 7 bases, leaving 12 bases between them. CDR1 and CDR2 (germline): SGHRS, YFSETQ.